The 2 T cell receptor beta chains below come from one sample, sequenced in a study of blood T cell repertoires in COVID-19. TCRdb's copy holds only in-frame clones and misses some; the assay was immunoSEQ multiplex PCR. In the table there are under 300,000 clones, approximately 87% of which are singletons. Specimen: peripheral blood. These receptors were collected from a man in his 60s with acute or convalescent COVID-19.

The gene calls are TRBV11-3 and TRBJ2-4, with TRBD1 matching 7 bases. This CDR3 region has 14 residues. Germline trimming cut 8 bases from V and 7 bases from J; bases unmatched to any gene: 11. Germline V gives CDR1 SGHNT, CDR2 YENEEA. This CDR3 is CASEEGGARNIQYF. CDR3 DNA sequence: TGTGCCAGCGAAGAAGGGGGCGCAAGGAACATTCAGTACTTC.

V usage is TRBV19 and J usage is TRBJ1-5; TRBD1 aligns across 9 bases. V shed 3 bases and J 6 bases; nucleotides not matched to a gene: 6. This CDR3 spans 15 amino acids. Germline values: CDR1 LNHDA, CDR2 SQIVND (reference sequence). DNA for the CDR3: TGTGCCAGTAGTATTTGGGGGACAGGGAGTCAGCCCCAGCATTTT. This gives the protein CASSIWGTGSQPQHF. Drawing the rest from reference TRBV19 and TRBJ1-5, the complete variable domain is DGGITQSPKYLFRKEGQNVTLSCEQNLNHDAMYWYRQDPGQGLRLIYYSQIVNDFQKGDIAEGYSVSREKKESFPLTVTSAQKNPTAFYLCASSIWGTGSQPQHFGDGTRLSIL.